This TCR beta chain stems from a study of sequential checkpoint blockade in melanoma. Study summary: Patients were randomized 1:1 to nivolumab-then-ipilimumab or ipilimumab-then-nivolumab first-line. Around 90 pretreatment tumor DNA samples were TCRβ immunosequenced. Over 20 patients had matched tumor biopsies before treatment and at week 13 after nivolumab or ipilimumab alone.

As regards this clone: What it binds is unknown.

Overall study findings and caveats: Tumor T-cell fraction and clonality correlated with PD-L1 and CD8+ counts.

TCRdb keeps only in-frame clones here, not all; method: immunoSEQ multiplex PCR. Of 6,000 or so clones listed, around 21% were seen once; the top ten hold 7% to 9%. V dropped 5 bases and J dropped 7 bases, with 12 bases sitting between them. Germline CDR1 and CDR2: SGDLS and YYNGEE. This CDR3 has 12 residues. The treatment is: randomized to nivolumab then ipilimumab (arm A) or the reverse (arm B). This receptor was taken from a human donor with melanoma. The specimen comprised tumor tissue (inferred from file names), sampled from a patient given nivolumab and ipilimumab in sequence. The gene calls are TRBV9 and TRBJ1-2; D gene unclear. Written as DNA, the CDR3 is TGTGCCAGCAGTGCCTCCCGGACTGGCTACACCTTC. Translation: CASSASRTGYTF.